Included here is one T cell receptor beta chain sequence, with context. No antigen is known for it. Because the CDR3's place on the DNA is in doubt, the DNA is left out and the CDR3 is given as listed by TCRdb. This sample stems from a study of vaccination and CD4 T cells after COVID-19. Looking at the study overall: Overlapping spike pools from SARS-CoV-2 and HCoV-NL63, HCoV-OC43 and HCoV-229E served as culture stimuli.

Described treatment: approximately 9-day PBMC culture with coronavirus spike peptide pools or control peptides (ViraFEST assay). 15 amino acids form the CDR3, both terminal residues included. Germline loops: CDR1 MGHDK, CDR2 SYGVNS. Cultured CD4+ T cell DNA was sequenced using the Oncomine TCR Beta short-read assay. Investigators isolated genomic DNA from cultured CD4+ T cells. TCRdb used MiXCR to reprocess the PCR reads, holding one entry per CDR3 protein. The sample contains about 10,000 distinct CDR3 sequences, around 27% of which appear only once. The source is a human donor who received a COVID-19 vaccine. The chain employs TRBV25-1 and TRBJ1-4; TRBD1 was called by the table and not checked on the DNA. Material: CD4+ T cells from blood, cultured in vitro, obtained before SARS-CoV-2 vaccination. Here the CDR3 reads CASSTSTEHREKLFF.